The next 3 T cell receptor beta chains were all read from a single sample in a study of blood T cell repertoires in COVID-19. Profiling relied on immunoSEQ multiplex PCR, and the TCRdb table lists in-frame clones only, not all of them. The sample lists 84,000 or so clones; around 85% were seen once. The sequencing sample was made of peripheral blood. The receptors shown here come from a man older than 75 with active or convalescent COVID-19.

This chain uses TRBV29-1 with TRBJ1-1; possible D gene TRBD1, 5 bases. The CDR3 is 14 amino acids. Germline CDR1 reads SQVTM; CDR2 reads ANQGSEA. Trimming pared 4 bases from V and 1 base from J, leaving 13 bases between. In DNA, the CDR3 is TGCAGCGTTGCAGGGCGGGGGGGGAACACTGAAGCTTTCTTT. Translating it yields CSVAGRGGNTEAFF.

The CDR3 loop reads CASPDRGDNSPLHF. As DNA, the CDR3 is TGTGCCAGCCCGGACAGGGGAGATAATTCACCCCTCCACTTT. The chain carries TRBV6-4 and TRBJ1-6; 9 bases are shared with TRBD1. CDR1 MRHNA and CDR2 SNTAGT come from the germline V gene. The CDR3 consists of 14 residues. Trimming cost V 8 bases and J 5 bases; bases outside gene matches: 4.

V gene TRBV10-3 combines with J gene TRBJ2-3; 10 positions match TRBD2. The length of the CDR3 is 15 residues. The V segment lost 4 bases and the J segment 5 bases; nucleotides outside the gene matches: 6. Germline assignment: CDR1 ENHRY and CDR2 SYGVKD. The CDR3 DNA reads TGTGCCATCAGTGGGTTGCTAGCGGGGGTAGATACGCAGTATTTT. The encoded protein is CAISGLLAGVDTQYF.